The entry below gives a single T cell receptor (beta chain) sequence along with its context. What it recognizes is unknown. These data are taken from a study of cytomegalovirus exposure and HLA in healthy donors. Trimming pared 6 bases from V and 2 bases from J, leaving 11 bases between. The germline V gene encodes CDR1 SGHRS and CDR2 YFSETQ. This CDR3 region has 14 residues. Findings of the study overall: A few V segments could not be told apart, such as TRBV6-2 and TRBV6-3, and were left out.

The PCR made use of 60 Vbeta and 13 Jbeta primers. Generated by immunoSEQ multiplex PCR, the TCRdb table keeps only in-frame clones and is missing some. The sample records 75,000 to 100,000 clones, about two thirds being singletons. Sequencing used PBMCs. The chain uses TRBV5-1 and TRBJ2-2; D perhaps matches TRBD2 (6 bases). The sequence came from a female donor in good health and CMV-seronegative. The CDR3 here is CASNPGLNTGELFF. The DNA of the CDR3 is TGCGCCAGCAATCCGGGACTTAACACCGGGGAGCTGTTTTTT.